This T cell receptor beta chain was documented in a study of blood T cell repertoires in COVID-19. Turning to the study itself: Acute and convalescent COVID-19 specimens originated in the United States, Italy and Spain.

As to this clone: Germline is not matched at one junction end, which may reflect a read error.

In the study's own analysis: How many nucleated cells were present was estimated from reference gene primer amplification. The repertoire was sequenced with immunoSEQ multiplex PCR; TCRdb's copy has only in-frame clones and lacks some. V, J and clone size derive from that table, while D and trimming were established from the DNA sequence. The profile shows some 400,000 clones, 80% to 90% of them singletons. This sequence was found in a woman between 55 and 75 years old with COVID-19, enrolled during active disease. The specimen sequenced was peripheral blood.

CDR3 amino acids: CASTELGEQHF. CDR3 DNA: TGTGCCAGTACCGAATTGGGCGAGCAGCACTTC. This rearrangement joins TRBV2 to TRBJ2-7; D is undetermined. Germline V lookup: CDR1 SNHLY, CDR2 FYNNEI. The CDR3 runs 11 residues.